This T cell receptor beta chain was identified in a study of T-cell memory formation after mild COVID-19. Background on the study: TCR clustering was largely donor specific. Study-level findings and limits: Some responding clones appeared in pre-infection memory, suggesting cross-reactive memory joined.

This CDR3 is 13 amino acids long. V was cut by 5 bases and J by 3 bases, with 8 bases left in between. Germline CDR1 MNHNY, CDR2 SVGAGI (reference sequence). TCRdb used MiXCR to reprocess the 5' RACE reads, holding one entry per CDR3 protein. Found here are hundreds of thousands of distinct CDR3 sequences, 20% to 25% of them singletons; the top ten hold 7.5% to 9.5%. On this clonotype: Its antigen is unidentified.

This chain uses TRBV6-6 with TRBJ2-1; D is undetermined. The source of this sequence is an adult woman who had mild COVID-19 (a few samples of this study predate the infection). Cell type and time point are not known. Sequenced material: PBMCs or a T cell subset sorted from them (not recorded which). The CDR3, as DNA: TGTGCCAGCAGTAGTGCTAGCTACAATGAGCAGTTCTTC. Its translation: CASSSASYNEQFF.